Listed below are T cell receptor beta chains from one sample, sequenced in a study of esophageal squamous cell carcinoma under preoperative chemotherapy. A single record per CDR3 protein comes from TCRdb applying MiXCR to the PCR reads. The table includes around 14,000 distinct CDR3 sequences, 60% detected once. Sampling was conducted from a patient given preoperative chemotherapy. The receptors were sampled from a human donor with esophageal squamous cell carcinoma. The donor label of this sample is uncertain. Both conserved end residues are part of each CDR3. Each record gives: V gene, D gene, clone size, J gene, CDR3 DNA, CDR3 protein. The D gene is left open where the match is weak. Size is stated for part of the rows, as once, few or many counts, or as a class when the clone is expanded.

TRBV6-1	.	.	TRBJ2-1	TGTGCCAGCAGTGACCTTCGGCTAGCGAACACCAATGAGCAGTTCTTC	CASSDLRLANTNEQFF
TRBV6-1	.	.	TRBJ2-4	TGTGCCAGCGGATCCGGACAGCAAGGGGACACCCAGTACTTC	CASGSGQQGDTQYF
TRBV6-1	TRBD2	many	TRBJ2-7	TGTGCCAGCAGTGTGACTAGCGGGAGCTCCTACGAGCAGTACTTC	CASSVTSGSSYEQYF
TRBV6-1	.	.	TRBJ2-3	TGTGCCAGCAGACCCCAGGATGGGAGCACCGAGACGCAGTATTTT	CASRPQDGSTETQYF
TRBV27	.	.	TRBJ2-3	TGTGCCAGCGGGGGGTGTGGCACAGAGACGCAGTATTTC	CASGGCGTETQYF
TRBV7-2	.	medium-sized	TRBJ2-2	TGTGCCAGCAGCCCCTCTGCCAGCGGGGGGGAGCTGTTTTTT	CASSPSASGGELFF
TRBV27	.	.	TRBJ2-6	TGTGCCAGCAGTTTGCTTCTCAGCACCTCTGGGGCCAACGTCCTGACTTTC	CASSLLLSTSGANVLTF
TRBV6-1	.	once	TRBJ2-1	TGTGCCAGCAGTGAACGGGGGGCGAACAATGAGCAGTTCTTC	CASSERGANNEQFF
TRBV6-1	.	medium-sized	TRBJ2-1	TGTGCCAGTAGACCGGGACTTTACAATGAGCAGTTCTTC	CASRPGLYNEQFF
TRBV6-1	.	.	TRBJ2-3	TGTGCCAGCGTAAATAGCGTGGGCACTGATAAGCAGTACTTT	CASVNSVGTDKQYF
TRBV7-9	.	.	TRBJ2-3	TGTGCCAGCAGCTTGGGGCTTGTGAGCACAGATACGCAGTACTTT	CASSLGLVSTDTQYF
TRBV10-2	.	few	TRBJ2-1	TGCGCCAGCAGTTCGCAGGGGGGAATCTCCTACAATGAGCAGTTCTTC	CASSSQGGISYNEQFF
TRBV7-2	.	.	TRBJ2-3	TGTGCCAGCAACAGCTCCCCCAATACGCAGTATTTT	CASNSSPNTQYF
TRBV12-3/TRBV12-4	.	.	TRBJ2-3	TGTGCCAGCAGTTTGGGGCAAGGAGGGGGTTCCACAGATACGCAGTATTTT	CASSLGQGGGSTDTQYF
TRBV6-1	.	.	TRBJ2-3	TGTGCCAGCAGCAAAGACCGGGCAGGGCCAGATACGCAGTATTTT	CASSKDRAGPDTQYF
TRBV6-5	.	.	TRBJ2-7	TGTGCCAGCAGTTATTCTCGCGGCTACGAGCAGTACTTC	CASSYSRGYEQYF
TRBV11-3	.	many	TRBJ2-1	TGTGCCAGCAGCTGGGGGGTCAATGAGCAGTTCTTC	CASSWGVNEQFF
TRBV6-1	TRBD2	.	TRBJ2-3	TGTGCCAGCAGTGAAGGGGTAGCGGGGTCCGATACGCAGTATTTT	CASSEGVAGSDTQYF
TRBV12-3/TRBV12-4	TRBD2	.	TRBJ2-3	TGTGCCAGCAGGGCTTACTGGGGGGGAGGCACAGATACGCAGTATTTT	CASRAYWGGGTDTQYF
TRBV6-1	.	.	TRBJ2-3	TGTGCCAGCAGTGAATCGGGGCTGGGAGCCAAAAACACGCAGTATTTC	CASSESGLGAKNTQYF